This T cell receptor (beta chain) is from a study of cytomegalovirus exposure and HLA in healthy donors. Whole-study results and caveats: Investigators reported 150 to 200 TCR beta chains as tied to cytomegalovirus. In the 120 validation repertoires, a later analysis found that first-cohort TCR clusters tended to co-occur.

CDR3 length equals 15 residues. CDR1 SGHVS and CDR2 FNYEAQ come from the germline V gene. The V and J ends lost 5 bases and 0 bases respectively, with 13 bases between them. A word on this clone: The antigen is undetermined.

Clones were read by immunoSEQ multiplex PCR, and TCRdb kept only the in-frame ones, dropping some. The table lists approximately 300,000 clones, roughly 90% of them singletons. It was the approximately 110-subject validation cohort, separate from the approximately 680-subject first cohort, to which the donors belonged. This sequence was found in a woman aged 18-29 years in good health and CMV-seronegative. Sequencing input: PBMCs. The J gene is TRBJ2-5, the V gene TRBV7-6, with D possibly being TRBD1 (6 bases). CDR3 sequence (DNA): TGTGCCAGCAGCCCCACAGGGAGTTACCAAGAGACCCAGTACTTC. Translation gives CASSPTGSYQETQYF.